The rows below give T cell receptor beta chains drawn from one sample of a study of control samples from healthy donors and cancer patients. Produced via immunoSEQ multiplex PCR; TCRdb's table is partial and in-frame only. Of tens of thousands of clones in the sample, about 89% are singletons; the top ten hold about a tenth. What was sequenced was PBMCs. Receptors were obtained from a woman aged 60-70 years with lung cancer. Each CDR3 is given with its conserved first and last residue.

TRBV24-1 | 15 | CATSDSGARGEKLFF
TRBV30 | 13 | CAWGRDGGYEQYF
TRBV11-2 | 14 | CASSSLDSQETQYF
TRBV6-2/TRBV6-3 | 12 | CASSLSVDTQYF
TRBV30 | 16 | CAWSSEGTGSNQPQHF
TRBV30 | 14 | CAWKGGWVGNEQFF
TRBV23-1 | 12 | CASSREEETQYF
TRBV18 | 14 | CASSPTNSGNTIYF
TRBV11-1 | 14 | CASSFDTTADTQYF
TRBV20-1 | 15 | CSASGRGLIRDTQYF
TRBV19 | 14 | CASSIQGMSTEAFF
TRBV7-2 | 11 | CASSLIDEQFF
TRBV28 | 15 | CASSLFAANTDGYTF
TRBV30 | 17 | CAWSRPGTSMGGRTQYF
TRBV27 | 14 | CASSLGGVNTEAFF
TRBV19 | 15 | CASSKGQQPNTEAFF
TRBV2 | 16 | CASSSLLAGGVDTQYF
TRBV20-1 | 11 | CSARQDHEQYF
TRBV18 | 16 | CASSPPGEGSSYEQYF
TRBV10-3 | 14 | CATRGAREEGEQYF
TRBV24-1 | 15 | CATSDPREINQPQHF
TRBV27 | 13 | CASSFGRQETQYF
TRBV7-9 | 11 | CASSLGTREFF